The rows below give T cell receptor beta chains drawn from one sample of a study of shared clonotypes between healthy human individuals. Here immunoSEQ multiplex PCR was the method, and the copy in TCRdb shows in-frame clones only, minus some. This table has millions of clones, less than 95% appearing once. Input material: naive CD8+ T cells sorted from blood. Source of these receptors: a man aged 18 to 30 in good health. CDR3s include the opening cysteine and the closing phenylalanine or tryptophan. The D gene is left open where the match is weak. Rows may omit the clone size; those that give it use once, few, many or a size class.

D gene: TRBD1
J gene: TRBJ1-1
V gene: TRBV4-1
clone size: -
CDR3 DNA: TGCGCCAGCAGCCAGGGGACAGCCAACACTGAAGCTTTCTTT
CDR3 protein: CASSQGTANTEAFF

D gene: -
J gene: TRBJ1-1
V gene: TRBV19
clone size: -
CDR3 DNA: TGTGCCAGTAGTCCTGGGGGTCACAGGACCTACACTGAAGCTTTCTTT
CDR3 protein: CASSPGGHRTYTEAFF

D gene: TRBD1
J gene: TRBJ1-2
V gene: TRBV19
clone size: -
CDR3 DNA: TGTGCCAGTAGTATAGGGACAGGGCGCGATGTCGGCTACACCTTC
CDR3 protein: CASSIGTGRDVGYTF

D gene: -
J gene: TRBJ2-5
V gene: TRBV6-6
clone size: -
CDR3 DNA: TGTGCCAGCAGTTACTGGGCCAGACAAGAGACCCAGTACTTC
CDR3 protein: CASSYWARQETQYF

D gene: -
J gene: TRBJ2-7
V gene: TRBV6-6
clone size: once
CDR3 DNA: TGTGCCAGCAGCGAAGGGACTCAAAGCTCCTACGAGCAGTACTTC
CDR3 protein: CASSEGTQSSYEQYF

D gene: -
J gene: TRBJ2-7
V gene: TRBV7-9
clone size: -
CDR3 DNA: TGTGCCAGCAGCTCATCGGACGGAACCTACGAGCAGTACTTC
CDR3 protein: CASSSSDGTYEQYF

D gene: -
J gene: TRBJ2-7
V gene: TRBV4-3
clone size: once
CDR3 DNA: TGCGCCAGCAGCCAACACAGGGCTCGGGGGATTGCCGAGCAGTACTTC
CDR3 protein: CASSQHRARGIAEQYF

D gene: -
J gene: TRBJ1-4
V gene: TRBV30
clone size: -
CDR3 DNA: TGTGCCTGGAGTCCAGGGGCGGGAGGTAATGAAAAACTGTTTTTT
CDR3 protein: CAWSPGAGGNEKLFF

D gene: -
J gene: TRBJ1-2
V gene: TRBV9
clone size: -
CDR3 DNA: TGTGCCAGCAGCCCAAGGACAGATTTTTATGGCTACACCTTC
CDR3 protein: CASSPRTDFYGYTF

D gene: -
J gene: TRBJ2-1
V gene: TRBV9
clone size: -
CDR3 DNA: TGTGCCAGCAGCGTCTCGGGAGTAGCTGTAAATGAGCAGTTCTTC
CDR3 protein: CASSVSGVAVNEQFF

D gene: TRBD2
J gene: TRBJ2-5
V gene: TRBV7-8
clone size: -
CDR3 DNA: TGTGCCAGCAGCCTATCTAGCGGGGCTAATCAAGAGACCCAGTACTTC
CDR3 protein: CASSLSSGANQETQYF

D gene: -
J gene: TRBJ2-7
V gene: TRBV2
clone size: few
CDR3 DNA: TGTGCCAGCAGTGAAGGGAACACTAAGTACTTC
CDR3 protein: CASSEGNTKYF

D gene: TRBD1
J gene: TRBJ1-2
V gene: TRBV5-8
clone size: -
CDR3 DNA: TGTGCCAGCAGCTCTGGACAGGGGAACTATGGCTACACCTTC
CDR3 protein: CASSSGQGNYGYTF

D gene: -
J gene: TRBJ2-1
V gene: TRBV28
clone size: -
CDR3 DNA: TGTGCCAGCAGTCACCAGGGGATCGATGAGCAGTTCTTC
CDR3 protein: CASSHQGIDEQFF

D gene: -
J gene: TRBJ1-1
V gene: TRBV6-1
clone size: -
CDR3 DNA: TGTGCCAGCAGTCCGATCACAGGGCAGGACACTGAAGCTTTCTTT
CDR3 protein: CASSPITGQDTEAFF

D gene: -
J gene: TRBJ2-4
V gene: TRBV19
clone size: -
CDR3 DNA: TGTGCCAGTAGTGGAGTGGGGGAAACGATTCAGTACTTC
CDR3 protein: CASSGVGETIQYF

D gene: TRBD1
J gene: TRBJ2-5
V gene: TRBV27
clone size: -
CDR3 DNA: TGTGCCAGCCGGCCCGGGACAGGGCTGGAGACCCAGTACTTC
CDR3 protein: CASRPGTGLETQYF

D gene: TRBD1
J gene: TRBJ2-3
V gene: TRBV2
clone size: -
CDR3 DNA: TGTGCCAGCAGACAGGGGTGGGATACGCAGTATTTT
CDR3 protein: CASRQGWDTQYF

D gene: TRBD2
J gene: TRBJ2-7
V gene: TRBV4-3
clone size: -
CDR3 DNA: TGCGCCAGCAGCCAAGAGGCCCGACTAGCGGGAGACGAGCAGTACTTC
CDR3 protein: CASSQEARLAGDEQYF

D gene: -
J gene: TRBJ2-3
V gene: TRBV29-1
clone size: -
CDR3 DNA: TGCAGCGTTGAAGGGCTAGCTGCAGATACGCAGTATTTT
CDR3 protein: CSVEGLAADTQYF

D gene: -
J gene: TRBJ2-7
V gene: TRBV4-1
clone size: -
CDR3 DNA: TGCGCCAGCAGCCAAGATCTTGTAGTTTCTAGAGAGCAGTACTTC
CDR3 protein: CASSQDLVVSREQYF

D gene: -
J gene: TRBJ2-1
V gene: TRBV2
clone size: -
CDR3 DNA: TGTGCCAGCAGTGAGTGGGGGGCGCTGAACAATGAGCAGTTCTTC
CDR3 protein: CASSEWGALNNEQFF

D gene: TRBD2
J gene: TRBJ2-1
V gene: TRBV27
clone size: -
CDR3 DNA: TGTGCCAGCGTGGGGGGGTACTACAATGAGCAGTTCTTC
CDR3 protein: CASVGGYYNEQFF

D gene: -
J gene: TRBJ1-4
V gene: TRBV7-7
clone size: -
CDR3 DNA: TGTGCTAGCAGCCCCGAGGGGGAGGGAGAAAAACTGTTTTTT
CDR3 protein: CASSPEGEGEKLFF

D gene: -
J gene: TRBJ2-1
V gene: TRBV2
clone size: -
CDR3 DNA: TGTGCCAGCAAGGGCCGGGTGACTAGTTGGGATGAGCAGTTCTTC
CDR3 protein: CASKGRVTSWDEQFF

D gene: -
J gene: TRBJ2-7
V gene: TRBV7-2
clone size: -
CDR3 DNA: TGTGCCAGCAGCTTACTCCAGGGGTTGGGCTACGAGCAGTACTTC
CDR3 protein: CASSLLQGLGYEQYF

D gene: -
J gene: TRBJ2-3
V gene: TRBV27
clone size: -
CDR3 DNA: TGTGCCAGCAGTTTCGTCGGCACAGATACGCAGTATTTT
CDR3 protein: CASSFVGTDTQYF

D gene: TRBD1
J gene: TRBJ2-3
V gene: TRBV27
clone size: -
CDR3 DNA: TGTGCCAGCAGTTTACTACCCCAGGGGGCGGGCACAGATACGCAGTATTTT
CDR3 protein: CASSLLPQGAGTDTQYF

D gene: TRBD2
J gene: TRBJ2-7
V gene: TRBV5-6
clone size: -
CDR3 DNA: TGTGCCAGCAGTCCCGGACTAGCGGGACTATACGAGCAGTACTTC
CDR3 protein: CASSPGLAGLYEQYF

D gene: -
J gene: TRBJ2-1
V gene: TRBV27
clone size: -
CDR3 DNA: TGTGCCAGCAGTTCATCAGTGGTTGGTGAGCAGTTCTTC
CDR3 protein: CASSSSVVGEQFF

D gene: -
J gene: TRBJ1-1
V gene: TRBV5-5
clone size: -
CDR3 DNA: TGTGCCAGCAGCCGAGGGGCTGAAGCTTTCTTT
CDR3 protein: CASSRGAEAFF

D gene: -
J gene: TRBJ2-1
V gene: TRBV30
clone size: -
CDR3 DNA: TGTGCCTGGAGTGTACAGGACGCCAATGAGCAGTTCTTC
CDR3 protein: CAWSVQDANEQFF

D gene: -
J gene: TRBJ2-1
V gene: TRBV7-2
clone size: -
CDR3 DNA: TGTGCCAGCACCCACGTTACTTACAATGAGCAGTTCTTC
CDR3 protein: CASTHVTYNEQFF

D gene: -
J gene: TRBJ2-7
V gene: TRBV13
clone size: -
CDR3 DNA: TGTGCCAGCAGCTTAGGACAGATCGCTTACGAGCAGTACTTC
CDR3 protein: CASSLGQIAYEQYF

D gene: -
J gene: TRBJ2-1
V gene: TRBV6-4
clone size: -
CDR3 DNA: TGTGCCAGCAGTGACGGGTACAATGAGCAGTTCTTC
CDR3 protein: CASSDGYNEQFF

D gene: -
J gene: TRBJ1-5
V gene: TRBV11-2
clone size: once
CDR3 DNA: TGTGCCAGCAGCCTCGATGGGGACCTTAGCAATCAGCCCCAGCATTTT
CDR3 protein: CASSLDGDLSNQPQHF

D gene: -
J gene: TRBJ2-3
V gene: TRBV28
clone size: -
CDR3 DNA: TGTGCCAGCAGTTCCCCTAGGGAAGGGAGCACAGATACGCAGTATTTT
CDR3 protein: CASSSPREGSTDTQYF

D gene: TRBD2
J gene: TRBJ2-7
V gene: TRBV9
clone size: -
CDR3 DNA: TGTGCCAGCAGCGTAGTGGTGGTACCCCCCGCTAGCGGGAGTCGTGAGGGCTACGAGCAGTACTTC
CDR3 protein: CASSVVVVPPASGSREGYEQYF

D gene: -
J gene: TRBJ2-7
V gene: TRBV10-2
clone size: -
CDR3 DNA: TGCGCCAGCAGTGAAGCCGTATCCTACGAGCAGTACTTC
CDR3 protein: CASSEAVSYEQYF

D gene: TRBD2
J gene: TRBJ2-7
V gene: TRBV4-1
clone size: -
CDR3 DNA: TGCGCCAGCAGCCAAGATGGTCAAGCGGGGGTCTACGAGCAGTACTTC
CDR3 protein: CASSQDGQAGVYEQYF

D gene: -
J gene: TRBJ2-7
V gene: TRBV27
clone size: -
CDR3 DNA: TGTGCCAGCAGCTCCGATTGGGAAAGCTCCTACGAGCAGTACTTC
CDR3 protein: CASSSDWESSYEQYF

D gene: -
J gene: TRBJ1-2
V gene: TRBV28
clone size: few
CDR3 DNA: TGTGCCAGCAGTTCCTACACCACCGGGACGCATTATGGCTACACCTTC
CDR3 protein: CASSSYTTGTHYGYTF